The clone carrying this T cell receptor beta chain was seen more than once but under ten times. This specimen comes from a study of blood T cell repertoires in COVID-19. About the study: Sites across the United States, Italy and Spain contributed samples from acute and convalescent COVID-19. T cells, B-cell-depleted T cells, or PBMCs provided the cDNA or gDNA that served as material.

V dropped 0 bases and J dropped 8 bases, with 13 bases sitting between them. The germline V gene has CDR1 MNHEY and CDR2 SVGEGT. The length of the CDR3 is 14 residues. The repertoire was sequenced with immunoSEQ multiplex PCR; TCRdb's copy has only in-frame clones and lacks some. The sample records 150,000 to 200,000 clones, approximately 88% being singletons. The chain links TRBV6-2 or TRBV6-3 to TRBJ1-2; D might be TRBD1 (5 bases). The source material was peripheral blood. The receptor comes from a woman aged 50 to 60 with acute or convalescent COVID-19. The CDR3, as DNA: TGTGCCAGCAGTTACTCGGCCAGGGTCGGCGGCTACACCTTC. Its translation: CASSYSARVGGYTF.